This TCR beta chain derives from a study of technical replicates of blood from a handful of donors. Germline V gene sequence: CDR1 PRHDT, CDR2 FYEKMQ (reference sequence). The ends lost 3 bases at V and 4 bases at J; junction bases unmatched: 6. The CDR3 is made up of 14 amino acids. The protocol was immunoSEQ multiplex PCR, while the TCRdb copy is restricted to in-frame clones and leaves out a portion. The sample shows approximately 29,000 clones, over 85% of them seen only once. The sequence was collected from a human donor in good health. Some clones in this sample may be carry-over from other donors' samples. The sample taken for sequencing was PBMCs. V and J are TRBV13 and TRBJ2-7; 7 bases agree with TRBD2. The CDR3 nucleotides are TGTGCCAGCAGCTTCAGCGGGAAGGGTTACGAGCAGTACTTC. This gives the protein CASSFSGKGYEQYF.